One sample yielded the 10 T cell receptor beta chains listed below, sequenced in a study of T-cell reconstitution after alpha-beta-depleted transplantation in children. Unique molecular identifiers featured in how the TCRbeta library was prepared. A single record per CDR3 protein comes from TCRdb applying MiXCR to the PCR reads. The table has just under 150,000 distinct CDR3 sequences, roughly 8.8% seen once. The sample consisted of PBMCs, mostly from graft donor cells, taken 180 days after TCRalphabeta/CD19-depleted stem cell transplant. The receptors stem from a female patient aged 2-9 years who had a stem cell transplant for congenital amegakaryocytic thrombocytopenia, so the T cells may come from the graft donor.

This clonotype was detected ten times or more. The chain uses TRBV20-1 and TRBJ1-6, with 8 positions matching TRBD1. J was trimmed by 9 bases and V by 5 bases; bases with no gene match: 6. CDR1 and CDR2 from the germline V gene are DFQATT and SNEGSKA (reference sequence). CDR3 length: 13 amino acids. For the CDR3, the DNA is TGCAGTGCTGGACAGGGAATAGGTTCACCCCTCCACTTT. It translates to CSAGQGIGSPLHF.

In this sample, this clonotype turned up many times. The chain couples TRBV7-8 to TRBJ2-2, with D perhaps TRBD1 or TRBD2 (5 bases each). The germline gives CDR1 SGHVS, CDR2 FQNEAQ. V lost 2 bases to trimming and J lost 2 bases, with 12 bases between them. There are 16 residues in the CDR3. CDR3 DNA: TGTGCCAGCAGCTTATCTCGGGGCCACAACACCGGGGAGCTGTTTTTT. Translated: CASSLSRGHNTGELFF.

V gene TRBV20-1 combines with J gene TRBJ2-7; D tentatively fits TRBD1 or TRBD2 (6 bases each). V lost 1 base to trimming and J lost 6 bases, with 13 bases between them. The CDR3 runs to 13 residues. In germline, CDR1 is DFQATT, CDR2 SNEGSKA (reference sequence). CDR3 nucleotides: TGCAGTGCTAGAGGGTGGGGGCGGGGCGAGCAGTACTTC. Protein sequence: CSARGWGRGEQYF.

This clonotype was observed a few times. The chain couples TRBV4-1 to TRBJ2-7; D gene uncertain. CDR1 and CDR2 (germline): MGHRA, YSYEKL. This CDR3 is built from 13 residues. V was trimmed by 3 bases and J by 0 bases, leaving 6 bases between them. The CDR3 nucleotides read TGCGCCAGCAGCCAGTACTTCTCCTACGAGCAGTACTTC. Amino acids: CASSQYFSYEQYF.

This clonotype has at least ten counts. The CDR3 spells CATEREGAETQYF. CDR3 coding DNA: TGTGCCACCGAGCGGGAGGGCGCAGAGACCCAGTACTTC. The genes are TRBV24-1 and TRBJ2-5; 10 bases align to TRBD2. The V and J ends lost 9 bases and 4 bases, in that order; junction bases with no gene match: 4. The germline V gene encodes CDR1 KGHDR and CDR2 SFDVKD. There are 13 residues in the CDR3.

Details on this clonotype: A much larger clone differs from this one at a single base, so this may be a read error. This CDR3 is CASSLPGTSDKGQQYF. The CDR3 bases are TGTGCCAGCAGCTTACCGGGGACTAGCGACAAGGGGCAGCAGTACTTC. This chain joins TRBV7-2 and TRBJ2-7; 10 nucleotides match TRBD2. The V and J ends lost 2 bases and 8 bases, in that order; junction bases with no gene match: 12. The germline CDR1 and CDR2 sequences are SGHTA and FQGNSA. This CDR3 has 16 amino acids.

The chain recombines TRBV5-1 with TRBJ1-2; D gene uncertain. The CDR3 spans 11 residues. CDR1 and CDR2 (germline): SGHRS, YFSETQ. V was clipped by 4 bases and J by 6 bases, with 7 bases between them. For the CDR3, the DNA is TGCGCCAGCAGCGATCTCGATGGCTACACCTTC. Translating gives CASSDLDGYTF.

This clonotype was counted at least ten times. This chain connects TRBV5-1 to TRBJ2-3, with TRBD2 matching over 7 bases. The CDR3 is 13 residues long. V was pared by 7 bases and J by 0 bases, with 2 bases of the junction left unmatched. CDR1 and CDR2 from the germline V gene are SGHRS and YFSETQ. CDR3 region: CASGGGSTDTQYF. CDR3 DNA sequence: TGCGCCAGCGGGGGGGGAAGCACAGATACGCAGTATTTT.

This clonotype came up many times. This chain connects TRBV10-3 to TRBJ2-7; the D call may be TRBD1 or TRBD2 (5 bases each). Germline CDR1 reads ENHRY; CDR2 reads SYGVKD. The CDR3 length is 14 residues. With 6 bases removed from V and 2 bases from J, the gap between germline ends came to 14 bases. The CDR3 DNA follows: TGTGCCATCAGCCCGACAGAGACTACCTACGAGCAGTACTTC. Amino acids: CAISPTETTYEQYF.

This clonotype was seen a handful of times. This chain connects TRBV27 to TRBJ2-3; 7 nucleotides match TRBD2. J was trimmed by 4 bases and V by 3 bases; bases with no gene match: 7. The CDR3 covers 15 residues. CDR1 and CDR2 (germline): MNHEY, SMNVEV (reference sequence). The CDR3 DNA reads TGTGCCAGCAGTTTCTGGACTAGTCATGCAGATACGCAGTATTTT. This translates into CASSFWTSHADTQYF.